Described below is a single TCR beta chain sequence and its context. TCRdb's table, derived via immunoSEQ multiplex PCR, lists solely in-frame clones and lacks some. The data show approximately 2.5 million clones, around nine tenths seen once. This sample stems from a study of shared clonotypes between healthy human individuals. In germline, CDR1 is SGHRS, CDR2 YFSETQ. The CDR3 length is 13 residues. V shed 1 base and J shed 3 bases, with 5 bases lying between them. This chain uses TRBV5-1 with TRBJ2-1; D gene uncertain. The sequenced sample was naive CD4+ T cells sorted from blood. The subset: CD45RA+ positively selected. This clonotype originated in a man between 18 and 35 years old in good health. The CDR3 DNA follows: TGCGCCAGCAGCTTGTACGGCTACAATGAGCAGTTCTTC. This gives the protein CASSLYGYNEQFF.